What follows are 14 T cell receptor beta chains derived from one specimen sequenced in a study of T cell clones after liver transplantation. Here immunoSEQ multiplex PCR was the method, and the copy in TCRdb shows in-frame clones only, minus some. The repertoire includes 70,000 to 95,000 clones, roughly 80% of them detected once, and roughly 2.8% sits in the top ten. This material consisted of CD4+ T cells from blood, taken at the 22-month timepoint. The receptors shown here come from a human patient who received a liver transplant. Some T cells may trace back to the graft donor.

This clone was detected only a few times. This sequence joins TRBV27 and TRBJ2-3, with 9 bases matching TRBD1. This CDR3 is 15 amino acids long. Per germline, CDR1 MNHEY and CDR2 SMNVEV (reference sequence). The junction had 4 bases not matched to a gene; V was cut back by 5 bases and J by 1 base. The CDR3 nucleotides are TGTGCCAGCAGTACGAGGACAGGGGGCACAGATACGCAGTATTTT. This sequence encodes CASSTRTGGTDTQYF.

The CDR3 reads CASRLNQGANYGYTF. The DNA for the CDR3 is TGTGCAAGTCGCCTAAACCAGGGGGCGAATTATGGCTACACCTTC. This chain links TRBV12-2 with TRBJ1-2; the table's D call of TRBD1 was not tested on the DNA. TRBV12-2 is noted as a pseudogene. The CDR3 is made up of 15 amino acids.

DNA of the CDR3: TGTGCCAGCAGTTACAAGGAGACCCAGTACTTC. Its translation is CASSYKETQYF. The chain employs TRBV6-5 and TRBJ2-5, with D uncertain. Trimming pared 2 bases from V and 5 bases from J, leaving 3 bases between. CDR1 and CDR2 (germline): MNHEY, SVGAGI. The CDR3 is 11 amino acids.

V usage is TRBV11-2 and J usage is TRBJ2-1, with TRBD2 as a possible D gene (5 bases). Germline V gives CDR1 SGHAT, CDR2 FQNNGV. This CDR3 is built from 16 residues. V lost 5 bases and J lost 2, with 16 bases in between. The CDR3 sequence is CASSPGRAAAYNEQFF. Written as DNA, the CDR3 is TGTGCCAGCAGCCCGGGAAGGGCAGCGGCCTACAATGAGCAGTTCTTC. Drawing the rest from reference TRBV11-2 and TRBJ2-1, the complete variable domain is EAGVAQSPRYKIIEKRQSVAFWCNPISGHATLYWYQQILGQGPKLLIQFQNNGVVDDSQLPKDRFSAERLKGVDSTLKIQPAKLEDSAVYLCASSPGRAAAYNEQFFGPGTRLTVL.

The chain joins TRBV27 to TRBJ2-1; 10 nucleotides agree with TRBD2. From germline, CDR1 is MNHEY and CDR2 SMNVEV (reference sequence). V lost 8 bases and J lost 5; bases outside the gene matches: 6. This CDR3 comprises 14 residues. In DNA, the CDR3 is TGTGCCAGCGCGGGACTAGCGTCTGACAATGAGCAGTTCTTC. Translating it yields CASAGLASDNEQFF.

This chain links TRBV29-1 with TRBJ1-6; possibly TRBD1 for D (5 bases). Germline V gene lookup returns CDR1 SQVTM and CDR2 ANQGSEA. Between the trimmed V and J ends, which lost 6 bases and 10 bases, there was a span of 19 bases. The CDR3 consists of 14 residues. CDR3 protein: CSVAIGALGSPLHF. The DNA of the CDR3 is TGCAGCGTCGCAATTGGGGCTCTCGGGTCACCCCTCCACTTT.

This chain links TRBV6-5 with TRBJ1-1; 10 bases are shared with TRBD1. V was pared by 5 bases and J by 4 bases, with 7 bases of the junction left unmatched. Germline V gene lookup returns CDR1 MNHEY and CDR2 SVGAGI. This CDR3 has 15 amino acids. For the CDR3, the DNA is TGTGCCAGCAGTAGACAGGGGGCTAGCGGCACTGAAGCTTTCTTT. Encoded protein: CASSRQGASGTEAFF.

This chain joins TRBV5-6 and TRBJ1-1, with D perhaps matching TRBD1 (6 bases). V was pared by 8 bases and J by 0 bases, with 11 bases between. The CDR3 contains 13 residues. Germline V gene lookup returns CDR1 SGHDT and CDR2 YYEEEE. Here the CDR3 reads CASTGNMNTEAFF. In nucleotides, the CDR3 is TGTGCCAGTACAGGGAACATGAACACTGAAGCTTTCTTT.

In this sample, this clone turned up once. J is TRBJ2-5 and V is TRBV30, with TRBD2 matching over 10 bases. CDR1 is GTSNPN, CDR2 SVGIG, per germline (reference sequence). The V and J ends lost 0 bases and 6 bases, in that order; junction bases with no gene match: 4. This CDR3 contains 14 residues. CDR3 bases: TGTGCCTGGAGTGTAGCGGGAGGGCCGAAGACCCAGTACTTC. Its protein product is CAWSVAGGPKTQYF. Full variable domain (remainder filled in from reference TRBV30 and TRBJ2-5): SQTIHQWPATLVQPVGSPLSLECTVEGTSNPNLYWYRQAAGRGLQLLFYSVGIGQISSEVPQNLSASRPQDRQFILSSKKLLLSDSGFYLCAWSVAGGPKTQYFGPGTRLLVL.

The genes are TRBV2 and TRBJ1-1; D ambiguous. Looked up from germline, CDR1 is SNHLY and CDR2 is FYNNEI. Trimming removed 9 bases at V and 5 bases at J, with 10 bases between. The CDR3 consists of 11 residues. The CDR3 spells CASYRETEAFF. In DNA form, the CDR3 reads TGTGCCAGTTACCGGGAAACTGAAGCTTTCTTT. Drawing the rest from reference TRBV2 and TRBJ1-1, the complete variable domain is EPEVTQTPSHQVTQMGQEVILRCVPISNHLYFYWYRQILGQKVEFLVSFYNNEISEKSEIFDDQFSVERPDGSNFTLKIRSTKLEDSAMYFCASYRETEAFFGQGTRLTVV.

CDR3 coding DNA: TGTGCCAGCAGCCTGGGCATAAGGGAAAAACTGTTTTTT. The encoded protein is CASSLGIREKLFF. V gene TRBV7-2 combines with J gene TRBJ1-4; D call uncertain. V was cut by 5 bases and J by 8 bases, with 12 bases left in between. Germline CDR1 is SGHTA and CDR2 is FQGNSA. This CDR3 comprises 13 residues.

This clone was observed a handful of times. The rearrangement links TRBV19 to TRBJ2-5; 7 bases are shared with TRBD1. V lost 5 bases and J lost 4; bases outside the gene matches: 16. The CDR3 extends over 17 amino acids. Germline values: CDR1 LNHDA, CDR2 SQIVND (reference sequence). CDR3 sequence (DNA): TGTGCCAGTAGTTACACAGGGGTTCTCTCTAAGGGAGAGACCCAGTACTTC. Protein: CASSYTGVLSKGETQYF. The entire variable domain, with the rest obtained from reference TRBV19 and TRBJ2-5, is as follows: DGGITQSPKYLFRKEGQNVTLSCEQNLNHDAMYWYRQDPGQGLRLIYYSQIVNDFQKGDIAEGYSVSREKKESFPLTVTSAQKNPTAFYLCASSYTGVLSKGETQYFGPGTRLLVL.

The rearrangement uses TRBV4-2 and TRBJ2-3, with 7 bases aligning to TRBD2. CDR1 and CDR2 from the germline V gene are LGHNA and YNFKEQ. This CDR3 is built from 19 residues. The junction had 16 bases not matched to a gene; V was cut back by 1 base and J by 3 bases. CDR3 protein: CASSQASWGGAARTDTQYF. The CDR3 region has the DNA TGTGCCAGCAGCCAAGCCTCCTGGGGGGGAGCTGCCCGAACAGATACGCAGTATTTT.

V is TRBV10-3 and J is TRBJ1-2; D may be TRBD1 (6 bases). Deletions cut 2 bases from V and 2 bases from J, with 12 bases between. The germline V gene encodes CDR1 ENHRY and CDR2 SYGVKD. CDR3 size: 15 residues. The CDR3 reads CAISEKGGTNYGYTF. The CDR3 DNA sequence: TGTGCCATCAGTGAGAAAGGGGGGACAAACTATGGCTACACCTTC.